This T cell receptor beta chain derives from a study of blood T cell repertoires in COVID-19. Turning to the study itself: COVID-19 samples from acute and convalescent phases originated in the United States, Italy and Spain. The analysed material was cDNA or gDNA that came from T cells, B-cell-depleted T cells, or PBMCs.

This clone was seen only once. This CDR3 comprises 16 residues. With 3 bases clipped from V and 7 bases from J, the junction kept 13 bases outside the gene matches. Germline V gene sequence: CDR1 LGHDT, CDR2 YNNKEL (reference sequence). Original processing methods: Researchers report that nucleated cell counts were estimated from reference gene primer amplification. TCRdb keeps only in-frame clones here, not all; method: immunoSEQ multiplex PCR. The V and J calls and the clone size are those of that table, but D and trimming were determined from the DNA. In the table there are 250,000 to 350,000 clones, roughly 88% of which are singletons.

The origin of this receptor is a woman aged 50 to 60 with active or convalescent COVID-19. J is TRBJ2-3 and V is TRBV3-1 (or the pseudogene TRBV3-2); 7 bases align to TRBD1. The sample consisted of peripheral blood. CDR3 region: CASSHESGGSRNTQYF. In DNA form, the CDR3 reads TGTGCCAGCAGCCACGAGTCAGGGGGAAGTCGGAATACGCAGTATTTT.